These 18 T cell receptor beta chains originate from one sample sequenced in a study of glioma-infiltrating T cells after dendritic cell vaccination. The sample's time point: after dendritic cell vaccination, including at tumor progression/relapse. Libraries were prepared by immunoSEQ multiplex PCR; TCRdb keeps only in-frame clonotypes and omits some of them. There are tens of thousands of clones in the sample; around 85% occur only once, and about 15% lies in the top ten. The sample in question was blood, obtained after dendritic cell vaccination. The receptors shown here come from a human donor with glioblastoma.

This clone was counted a single time. The rearrangement links TRBV7-3 to TRBJ2-5; a possible D gene is TRBD1 (6 bases). V was shortened by 5 bases and J by 2 bases, with 9 bases between the two germline ends. The CDR3 is 13 amino acids. Germline V gene lookup returns CDR1 SGHTA and CDR2 FQGTGA. CDR3 amino acids: CASSLDRQETQYF. In DNA form, the CDR3 reads TGTGCCAGCAGCCTGGACAGACAAGAGACCCAGTACTTC.

This sequence joins TRBV28 and TRBJ1-1; 9 positions match TRBD1. After removal of 1 base from V and 5 bases from J, the junction contained 8 bases not matched to a gene. Looked up from germline, CDR1 is MDHEN and CDR2 is SYDVKM. The CDR3 is 16 residues long. The CDR3 sequence: CASSLSRYRGRTEAFF. The DNA of the CDR3 is TGTGCCAGCAGTTTATCCCGATACAGGGGGCGGACTGAAGCTTTCTTT.

The chain couples TRBV4-3 to TRBJ2-1, with D perhaps TRBD2 (5 bases). V lost 4 bases and J 2 bases, leaving 9 bases between the germline ends. Germline values: CDR1 LGHNA, CDR2 YSLEER. The CDR3 is made up of 14 amino acids. This CDR3 is CASSPHGTYNEQFF. Here the CDR3 DNA reads TGCGCCAGCAGCCCGCACGGGACCTACAATGAGCAGTTCTTC.

This chain uses TRBV19 with TRBJ2-2; tentatively, D is TRBD1 (6 bases). Looked up from germline, CDR1 is LNHDA and CDR2 is SQIVND (reference sequence). Trimming pared 3 bases from V and 5 bases from J, leaving 19 bases between. CDR3 length: 17 amino acids. CDR3 nucleotides: TGTGCCAGTAGTATCGGTCGTGCAGGGGCCTTAACCGGGGAGCTGTTTTTT. Its translation is CASSIGRAGALTGELFF. Filled out from reference TRBV19 and TRBJ2-2, the complete variable domain reads DGGITQSPKYLFRKEGQNVTLSCEQNLNHDAMYWYRQDPGQGLRLIYYSQIVNDFQKGDIAEGYSVSREKKESFPLTVTSAQKNPTAFYLCASSIGRAGALTGELFFGEGSRLTVL.

This sequence joins TRBV5-1 and TRBJ1-2, with 8 bases matching TRBD1. Trimming took 5 bases from V and 2 from J; bases not matched to a gene: 11. The CDR3 sequence is 16 residues long. Germline CDR1 is SGHRS and CDR2 is YFSETQ. CDR3 sequence (DNA): TGCGCCAGCAGTTCTTCCGGGACAGGCAAAAACTATGGCTACACCTTC. This translates into CASSSSGTGKNYGYTF.

A few counts support this clone. J is TRBJ2-5 and V is TRBV5-1, with 7 bases fitting TRBD2. Germline CDR1 is SGHRS and CDR2 is YFSETQ. This CDR3 is 15 amino acids long. V gave up 0 bases and J gave up 3 bases; unmatched junction bases: 5. The CDR3 nucleotides read TGCGCCAGCAGCTTGGCTCCTAGCGGAGAAGAGACCCAGTACTTC. Protein product: CASSLAPSGEETQYF.

The genes are TRBV30 and TRBJ2-7; TRBD1 matches at 7 bases. J was trimmed by 7 bases and V by 0 bases; bases with no gene match: 12. CDR1 and CDR2 from the germline V gene are GTSNPN and SVGIG (reference sequence). The CDR3 is made up of 15 amino acids. CDR3 amino acids: CAWSVPRQGVQEQYF. The CDR3 DNA is TGTGCCTGGAGTGTACCCCGACAGGGTGTTCAAGAGCAGTACTTC.

The J gene is TRBJ2-1, the V gene TRBV9; 9 bases fit TRBD2. The CDR3 spans 17 residues. J gave up 5 bases and V 0 bases, and 9 bases lay outside the gene matches. Germline CDR1 is SGDLS and CDR2 is YYNGEE. The CDR3 reads CASSVESTSGLHNEQFF. CDR3 nucleotide sequence: TGTGCCAGCAGCGTAGAGAGTACTAGCGGGCTTCACAATGAGCAGTTCTTC. Together with reference TRBV9 and TRBJ2-1, the CDR3 gives the full variable domain: DSGVTQTPKHLITATGQRVTLRCSPRSGDLSVYWYQQSLDQGLQFLIQYYNGEERAKGNILERFSAQQFPDLHSELNLSSLELGDSALYFCASSVESTSGLHNEQFFGPGTRLTVL.

In DNA form, the CDR3 reads TGTGCCAGTACTCCCGGAGGGGGGGACTATGTGAACATTCAGTACTTC. Translating gives CASTPGGGDYVNIQYF. The rearrangement links TRBV19 to TRBJ2-4, with D possibly matching TRBD2 (7 bases). The CDR3 consists of 16 residues. Per the germline V gene, CDR1 is LNHDA and CDR2 is SQIVND (reference sequence). Trimming took off 7 bases at V and 7 bases at J, with 23 bases between the two ends.

The chain uses TRBV10-2 and TRBJ1-6, with TRBD1 matching 9 bases. J gave up 14 bases and V 3 bases, and 14 bases lay outside the gene matches. The V gene's germline CDR1 is WSHSY and CDR2 SAAADI. This CDR3 spans 16 amino acids. The CDR3 bases are TGCGCCAGCAGTGAAGGGACAGGGAAGAACGACCCTACCCTCCACTTT. Translated, it gives CASSEGTGKNDPTLHF.

The chain combines TRBV2 with TRBJ1-1; 7 bases are a match to TRBD1. V shed 6 bases and J 1 base; nucleotides not matched to a gene: 5. Germline lookup yields CDR1 SNHLY and CDR2 FYNNEI. The CDR3 runs to 14 residues. DNA for the CDR3: TGTGCCAGCAGGCCGGGACAGCAGAACACTGAAGCTTTCTTT. This encodes CASRPGQQNTEAFF.

This clone was recorded once. The V gene is TRBV7-9, the J gene TRBJ2-7, with D possibly being TRBD1 (6 bases). The CDR3 length is 12 residues. CDR1 and CDR2 from the germline V gene are SEHNR and FQNEAQ (reference sequence). The V gene lost 6 bases and the J gene lost 5 bases, with 11 bases spanning the gap. CDR3 in DNA: TGTGCCAGCAGAGCTGCAGGGGACGAGCAGTACTTC. Its translation: CASRAAGDEQYF.

The CDR3 protein is CASSSDYSEGEEAFF. CDR3 sequence (DNA): TGTGCCAGCAGCTCTGACTACTCTGAGGGCGAGGAAGCTTTCTTT. This sequence joins TRBV5-5 and TRBJ1-1; D gene uncertain. This CDR3 is 15 amino acids long. Germline CDR1 SGHKS, CDR2 YYEKEE (reference sequence). V was pared by 3 bases and J by 8 bases, with 20 bases between.

The V call is TRBV6-1, the J call TRBJ2-7, with TRBD1 matching 10 bases. Germline loops: CDR1 MNHNS, CDR2 SASEGT. V was clipped by 3 bases and J by 6 bases; unmatched bases: 8. This CDR3 contains 15 residues. In nucleotides, the CDR3 is TGTGCCAGCAGTGACCCACGGACAGGGGGGAGCGAGCAGTACTTC. This gives the protein CASSDPRTGGSEQYF.

The sample holds many counts of this clone. The chain couples TRBV18 to TRBJ1-3; D not certain. The CDR3 sequence is 16 residues long. Germline values: CDR1 KGHSH, CDR2 LQKENI. Deletions cut 2 bases from V and 2 bases from J, with 13 bases between. The CDR3 protein is CASSPSNPIAGNTIYF. The CDR3 DNA is TGTGCCAGCTCACCAAGTAATCCGATAGCTGGAAACACCATATATTTT.

The chain employs TRBV2 and TRBJ2-2; 9 nucleotides match TRBD2. Germline V gives CDR1 SNHLY, CDR2 FYNNEI. J lost 6 bases, V lost 9 bases, and 8 bases had no gene match. The length of the CDR3 is 14 residues. The CDR3 loop reads CARRSGGGPGELFF. As DNA, the CDR3 is TGTGCCAGACGTAGCGGGGGAGGACCCGGGGAGCTGTTTTTT.

This clone was found once. The chain couples TRBV7-2 to TRBJ1-2; D possibly corresponds to TRBD1 (6 bases). Trimming left V 5 bases short and J 4 bases short, with 14 bases between. This CDR3 contains 14 residues. Germline CDR1 is SGHTA and CDR2 is FQGNSA. Here the CDR3 reads CASSIRGAGYGYTF. The CDR3 DNA reads as TGTGCCAGCAGCATCAGGGGCGCTGGCTATGGCTACACCTTC.

V gene TRBV6-5 combines with J gene TRBJ1-5, with D perhaps TRBD1 (5 bases). With 4 bases removed from V and 7 bases from J, the gap between germline ends came to 11 bases. This CDR3 comprises 13 residues. Germline V gene data show CDR1 as MNHEY and CDR2 as SVGAGI. CDR3 coding DNA: TGTGCCAGCAGTTCCAGGGTCGGGCAGCCCCAGCATTTT. Translation: CASSSRVGQPQHF.